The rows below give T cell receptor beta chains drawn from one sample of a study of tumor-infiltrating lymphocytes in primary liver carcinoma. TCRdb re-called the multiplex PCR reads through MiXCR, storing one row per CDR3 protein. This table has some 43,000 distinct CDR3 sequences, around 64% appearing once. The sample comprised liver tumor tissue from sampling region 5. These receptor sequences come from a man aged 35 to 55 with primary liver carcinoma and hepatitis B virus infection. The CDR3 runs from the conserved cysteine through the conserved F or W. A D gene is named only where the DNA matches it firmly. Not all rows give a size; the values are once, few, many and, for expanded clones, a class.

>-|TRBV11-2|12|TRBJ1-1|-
CASSLRYTEAFF
TGTGCCAGCAGCTTACGCTACACTGAGGCTTTCTTT
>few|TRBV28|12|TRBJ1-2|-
CASSLKAYGYTF
TGTGCCAGCAGTTTAAAGGCTTATGGCTACACCTTC
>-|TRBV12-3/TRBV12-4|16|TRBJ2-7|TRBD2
CVGEPGLAGSYYEQYF
TGTGTCGGCGAACCGGGACTAGCGGGCAGCTACTACGAGCAGTACTTC
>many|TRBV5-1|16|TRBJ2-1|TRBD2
CASSLRTSGYYNEQFF
TGCGCCAGCAGCCTTCGTACTAGCGGCTACTACAATGAGCAGTTCTTC
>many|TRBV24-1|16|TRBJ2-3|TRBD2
CATSDIAGAVPDTQYF
TGTGCCACCAGTGATATAGCGGGAGCAGTCCCAGATACGCAGTATTTT
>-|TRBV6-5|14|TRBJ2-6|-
CASRGSSGSDVLTF
TGTGCCAGCAGAGGTAGCTCTGGGTCCGACGTCCTGACTTTT
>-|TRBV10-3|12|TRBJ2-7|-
CAISRGYSAQYF
TGTGCCATCAGCCGAGGCTACTCAGCGCAGTACTTC
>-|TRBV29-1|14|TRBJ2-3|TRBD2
CSIVDSGGGDTQYF
TGCAGCATTGTTGATTCGGGGGGGGGAGATACGCAGTATTTT
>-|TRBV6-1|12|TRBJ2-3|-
CASRRTRDTQYF
TGTGCCAGCAGGCGGACGAGGGATACGCAGTATTTC
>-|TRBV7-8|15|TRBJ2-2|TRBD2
CASSDGLAGTWKLFF
TGTGCCAGCAGCGACGGACTAGCGGGTACCTGGAAGCTGTTTTTT
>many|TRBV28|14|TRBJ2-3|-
CASRGLGVMDTQYF
TGTGCCAGCAGGGGACTGGGGGTAATGGATACGCAGTATTTT
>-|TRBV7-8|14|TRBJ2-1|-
CAISSGLTGAEQFF
TGTGCCATCAGCTCCGGACTAACGGGAGCGGAGCAGTTCTTC
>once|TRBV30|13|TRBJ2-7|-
CAWSEMLNNEQYF
TGTGCCTGGTCCGAGATGCTTAATAACGAGCAGTACTTC
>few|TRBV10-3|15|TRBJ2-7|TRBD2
CAISESSGGPTEQYF
TGTGCCATCAGTGAGTCTAGCGGGGGCCCTACCGAGCAATACTTC
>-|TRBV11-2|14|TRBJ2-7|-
CASSLTDTVYEQYF
TGTGCCAGCAGCTTAACTGACACTGTCTATGAGCAATACTTC
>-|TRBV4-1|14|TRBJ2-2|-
CASSQVLNIGELCF
TGCGCCAGCAGCCAAGTTCTGAACATCGGGGAGCTGTGTTTT
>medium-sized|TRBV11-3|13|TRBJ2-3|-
CASSWGEADTQYF
TGTGCCAGCAGCTGGGGTGAGGCAGATACGCAGTATTTT
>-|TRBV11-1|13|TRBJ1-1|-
CASGSASNTEAFF
TGTGCCAGCGGCTCGGCCTCGAACACTGAAGCTTTCTTT
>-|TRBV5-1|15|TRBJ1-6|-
CASSLAGSYNSPLHF
TGCGCCAGCAGCTTGGCGGGCTCCTATAATTCACCCCTCCACTTT
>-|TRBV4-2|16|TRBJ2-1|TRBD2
CATTGLAGGPGNEQFF
TGTGCCACTACCGGACTAGCGGGAGGGCCGGGAAATGAGCAGTTCTTC